The rows below give T cell receptor beta chains drawn from one sample of a study of shared clonotypes between healthy human individuals. The repertoire was sequenced with immunoSEQ multiplex PCR; TCRdb's copy has only in-frame clones and lacks some. The sample has 400,000 to 500,000 clones, 79% seen once. Sequencing was performed on PBMCs. The receptors here all came from a woman between 35 and 50 years old in good health. Some clones in this sample may be carry-over from other donors' samples. The conserved cysteine and the conserved F or W are not part of the CDR3 here. The order of the fields is clone size, V gene, J gene, CDR3 protein. A clone size is listed for some rows: how often the clone was seen (once, few, many), or a class if it is expanded.

.,TRBV16,TRBJ1-5,ASSTREPAYSNQPQH
.,TRBV20-1,TRBJ2-1,SARTVGEQF
.,TRBV5-4,TRBJ2-5,ASSLQGAGRETQY
.,TRBV19,TRBJ2-4,ASSEPGVSQDIQY
.,TRBV5-1,TRBJ2-2,ASSPAAVTGELF
.,TRBV7-3,TRBJ1-1,ASSPRAGAPTEAF
.,TRBV10-1,TRBJ2-7,ASSPPRAGVNEAPYERSHEQY
.,TRBV7-2,TRBJ1-1,ASSLGRAMNTEAF
.,TRBV5-1,.,ASSSIPGTNYEQY
.,TRBV11-2,TRBJ1-4,ASSSGQGNEKLF
.,TRBV25-1,TRBJ2-2,ASSRGTRTTGELF
.,TRBV6-6,TRBJ2-2,ASSYGVTGELF
.,TRBV9,TRBJ2-1,ASSGSGTYYNEQF
.,TRBV7-9,TRBJ2-7,ASGRGGRYEQY
few,TRBV6-4,TRBJ2-3,ASSVLAGARDTQY
few,TRBV6-1,TRBJ1-2,ASSEARRGLGYGYT
.,TRBV11-3,TRBJ1-1,ASSLEGSHTEAF
.,TRBV19,TRBJ1-2,ASSIRAQGQGPNYGYT
.,TRBV28,TRBJ2-7,ASSLLGQGDEQY
.,TRBV7-9,TRBJ2-1,ASSLLAGGHQF
.,TRBV2,TRBJ2-1,ASTRLGTYNEQF
.,TRBV5-1,TRBJ2-1,ASSFRDQYNEQF
.,TRBV4-1,TRBJ2-7,ASSLRVAVHSYEQY
.,TRBV2,TRBJ2-5,ASSEGGYQETQY
.,TRBV7-9,TRBJ1-2,ASSFGLDSYGYT
many,TRBV27,TRBJ1-5,ASSPLGGNQPQH
few,TRBV13,TRBJ2-7,ASSSTGTSVGEQY
.,TRBV5-1,TRBJ1-2,ASSGKQRDRVVFSYGYT
.,TRBV4-2,TRBJ2-4,ASSQVVVAKNIQY
.,TRBV9,TRBJ2-2,ASSPREFAGELF
.,TRBV18,TRBJ2-7,ASSPDRPSEQY
few,TRBV5-1,TRBJ2-1,ASSLVPQGAGNNEQF
.,TRBV10-3,TRBJ2-7,AISESKGQISYEQY
.,TRBV29-1,TRBJ1-4,SVAAQGDEKLF
.,TRBV18,TRBJ1-1,ASSPPGGARTEAF
.,TRBV15,TRBJ2-4,ATSPPGRGNIQY
.,TRBV6-1,TRBJ2-7,ASTLTGGASYEQY
.,TRBV15,TRBJ1-1,ATSRDPPGHAAAEAF
.,TRBV27,TRBJ2-1,ASSLTSGPPYNEQF
.,TRBV15,TRBJ2-7,ATRAPGLNSYEQY
.,TRBV11-3,TRBJ2-1,ASSRTHSYNEQF
many,TRBV6-5,TRBJ2-2,ASSYSTVNTGELF
.,TRBV7-9,TRBJ2-7,ASSPTSGRGYEQY